A single sample gave rise to the 24 T cell receptor beta chains below, sequenced in a study of read filtering for tumor transcriptome and immune sequencing. The library was built from 400 ng RNA with molecular barcoded adaptors for alpha/delta and beta/gamma chains. In TCRdb, the reads were re-called with MiXCR into one record per CDR3 protein. The sample consists of around 30,000 distinct CDR3 sequences, less than 20% of them appearing once. The specimen was a population of CD138-negative cells sorted from bone marrow. The receptors originated from a donor over 35 with multiple myeloma.

As regards this clonotype: A read error may be the cause here, since a much bigger clone is one base away. The CDR3 spells CANSQRTDNTQYF. The CDR3 DNA sequence: TGTGCCAACAGCCAGCGGACTGATAATACGCAGTATTTT. This chain joins TRBV16 and TRBJ2-3; a weak D match, TRBD2 (5 bases). The V gene's germline CDR1 is KGHSY and CDR2 FQNENV. The CDR3 runs to 13 residues.

By proportion, this clonotype is medium-sized. This chain joins TRBV7-3 and TRBJ2-2, with D possibly being TRBD2 (6 bases). Trimming cost V 0 bases and J 4 bases, with 15 bases left between them. CDR3 length: 17 residues. Germline assignment: CDR1 SGHTA and CDR2 FQGTGA. CDR3 DNA: TGTGCCAGCAGCTTAACGGGGACGGGGGAGAGCACCGGGGAGCTGTTTTTT. Translation gives CASSLTGTGESTGELFF. Full variable domain (outside the CDR3, taken from reference TRBV7-3 and TRBJ2-2): GAGVSQTPSNKVTEKGKYVELRCDPISGHTALYWYRQSLGQGPEFLIYFQGTGAADDSGLPNDRFFAVRPEGSVSTLKIQRTERGDSAVYLCASSLTGTGESTGELFFGEGSRLTVL.

This clonotype came up once. The junction and the germline gene differ at one end; a read error may be behind it. The gene calls are TRBV9 and TRBJ2-5; the D gene is possibly TRBD1 (7 bases). The CDR3 is 15 amino acids. Looked up from germline, CDR1 is SGDLS and CDR2 is YYNGEE. The chain's CDR3 is CASSVRGTVQETQHF. The DNA for the CDR3 is TGTGCCAGCAGCGTACGGGGGACAGTCCAAGAGACCCAGCACTTC.

This clonotype came up a few times. This probably arose from a read error, given a far larger clone one base away. For the CDR3, the DNA is TGTGCCAGCAGCCCCCCGGAGCAAGCAGAGACCCAGTACTTC. Translating gives CASSPPEQAETQYF. V gene TRBV6-5 combines with J gene TRBJ2-5; D not certain. Trimming removed 6 bases from V and 4 bases from J, with 15 bases in between. The CDR3 contains 14 residues. In germline, CDR1 is MNHEY, CDR2 SVGAGI.

Worth noting for this clonotype: A far larger clone is off by one base, so a read error is likely. The V and J genes are TRBV7-3 and TRBJ2-1; D call uncertain. This CDR3 has 13 residues. Per germline, CDR1 SGHTA and CDR2 FQGTGA. The CDR3 is CAGSLDGYNEQFF. In nucleotides, the CDR3 is TGTGCCGGCAGCTTGGACGGTTACAATGAGCAGTTCTTC.

This chain uses TRBV20-1 with TRBJ2-7; the match to TRBD2 covers 14 bases. The CDR3 loop spans 14 amino acids. The V gene's germline CDR1 is DFQATT and CDR2 SNEGSKA (reference sequence). J gave up 3 bases and V 5 bases, and 3 bases lay outside the gene matches. The CDR3 DNA sequence: TGCAGTGCTCGGACTAGCGGGGGGCACTACGAGCAGTACTTC. Translating it yields CSARTSGGHYEQYF.

The CDR3 DNA reads as TGTGCCAGCAGTTTATCGATGGGGGGCTACAATGAGCAGTTCTTC. Translation: CASSLSMGGYNEQFF. J is TRBJ2-1 and V is TRBV28, with D perhaps matching TRBD2 (6 bases). The germline V gene has CDR1 MDHEN and CDR2 SYDVKM. The ends were cut back, 1 base at V and 3 bases at J, with 10 bases in the middle. This CDR3 contains 15 residues.

Details on this clonotype: This may be a read error: a much more frequent sequence differs by one nucleotide. V gene TRBV12-5 combines with J gene TRBJ2-7, with unresolved D. CDR1 is LGHNT and CDR2 is FRNRAP in the germline V gene. There are 19 residues in the CDR3. The CDR3 DNA reads TGTGCTAGTGGTTTGGACAAAACAGTCGTTGTGGCCGACTCCTACGGGCAGTACTTC. Translation gives CASGLDKTVVVADSYGQYF.

In its sample, this clonotype was seen many times. The V and J genes are TRBV27 and TRBJ2-7; D gene uncertain. The CDR3 sequence is 13 residues long. Germline V lookup: CDR1 MNHEY, CDR2 SMNVEV (reference sequence). V was pared by 0 bases and J by 3 bases, with 6 bases between. CDR3 sequence reads: CASSLSSNYEQYF. The CDR3 bases are TGTGCCAGCAGTTTATCGTCTAACTACGAGCAGTACTTC.

This clonotype appeared many times. V is TRBV2 and J is TRBJ2-3; D possibly uses TRBD1 or TRBD2 (5 bases each). The CDR3 has 14 amino acids. Between the trimmed V and J ends, which lost 3 bases and 4 bases, there was a span of 11 bases. The germline V gene encodes CDR1 SNHLY and CDR2 FYNNEI. CDR3 DNA: TGTGCCAGCAGTGAGAGCTTGGGGGCAGATACGCAGTATTTT. As protein: CASSESLGADTQYF.

There are many counts of this clonotype. The rearrangement links TRBV11-2 to TRBJ2-1, with TRBD1 matching over 10 bases. This CDR3 comprises 17 residues. Trimming removed 4 bases from V and 1 base from J; junction bases left unmatched: 7. Germline V CDR1 and CDR2: SGHAT, FQNNGV. CDR3 coding DNA: TGTGCCAGCAGCTCCCAAGACAGGGGGCTTTCCTACAATGAGCAGTTCTTC. Translating it yields CASSSQDRGLSYNEQFF.

The chain joins TRBV5-1 to TRBJ2-1; 10 nucleotides line up with TRBD1. Germline CDR1 is SGHRS and CDR2 is YFSETQ. The CDR3 length is 18 residues. V trimming: 5 bases; J trimming: 1 base; junction bases outside the gene matches: 12. CDR3 DNA: TGCGCCAGCAGTGGGGACAGGGGCTCCCTGAGATCCTACAATGAGCAGTTCTTC. Amino acids: CASSGDRGSLRSYNEQFF.

In this sample, this clonotype turned up once. The rearrangement joins TRBV3-1 to TRBJ2-1; the D is unclear. V shed 1 base and J shed 1 base, with 14 bases lying between them. Germline CDR1 reads LGHDT; CDR2 reads YNNKEL (reference sequence). There are 17 residues in the CDR3. The DNA for the CDR3 is TGTGCCAGCAGCCAAGTATCTCCCTTTAGTTCCTACAATGAGCAGTTCTTC. Encoded protein: CASSQVSPFSSYNEQFF.

This clonotype was counted ten times or more. The V gene is TRBV7-8, the J gene TRBJ2-1; D not resolved. CDR1 SGHVS and CDR2 FQNEAQ come from the germline V gene. The germline V and J ends were trimmed by 4 bases and 5 bases, with 12 bases remaining between them. The CDR3 consists of 14 residues. The CDR3 region has the DNA TGTGCCAGCAGCTCACCACTCGACCACAATGAGCAGTTCTTC. Its protein is CASSSPLDHNEQFF.

This clonotype has a single count. The chain has TRBV7-9 and TRBJ2-2; TRBD1 might be the D (6 bases). This CDR3 has 17 amino acids. Trimming took 7 bases from V and 2 from J, leaving 20 bases between them. Per the germline V gene, CDR1 is SEHNR and CDR2 is FQNEAQ (reference sequence). CDR3 loop: CASISSGHNLNTGELFF. CDR3 sequence (DNA): TGTGCCAGCATCTCGTCGGGACACAACCTCAACACCGGGGAGCTGTTTTTT.

On this clonotype: A much larger clone differs from this one at a single base, so this may be a read error. The chain is built from TRBV7-3 and TRBJ2-3; D not certain. The CDR3 consists of 13 residues. Germline values: CDR1 SGHTA, CDR2 FQGTGA. V lost 2 bases to trimming and J lost 4 bases, with 7 bases between them. The CDR3 spells CASSLDGSDTQYF. CDR3 DNA sequence: TGTGCCAGCAGCTTAGATGGGTCAGATACGCAGTATTTT.

This clonotype appeared many times. A much bigger clone sits one base away, suggesting this may be a read error. The chain employs TRBV11-2 and TRBJ2-1; D is unclear. This CDR3 contains 13 residues. Trimming took 2 bases from V and 12 from J, leaving 14 bases between them. Germline V lookup: CDR1 SGHAT, CDR2 FQNNGV. Here the CDR3 DNA reads TGTGCCAGCAGCTTAAGCCCAGGTATTGTGCAGTTCTTC. Its translation: CASSLSPGIVQFF.

Comment on this clonotype: Because it lacks the conserved phenylalanine or tryptophan at the end, this CDR3 is likely a read error. This chain uses TRBV12-3 or TRBV12-4 with TRBJ2-1, with a possible D match to TRBD2 (5 bases). V lost 2 bases and J 0 bases, leaving 17 bases between the germline ends. The CDR3 covers 18 residues. Written as DNA, the CDR3 is TGTGCCAGCAGTTTAAACATACGATGGAGGTCCTCCTACAATGAGCAGTTCCAC. Amino acids: CASSLNIRWRSSYNEQFH.

This clonotype has a count of ten or more. This chain connects TRBV20-1 to TRBJ2-2; 8 bases align to TRBD1. Germline CDR1 DFQATT, CDR2 SNEGSKA (reference sequence). The CDR3 totals 14 residues. Losses at the gene ends were 6 bases for V and 5 bases for J; bases not matched to a gene: 8. The CDR3 DNA sequence: TGCAGTGCCCTACAGGGGGGTTCAACCGGGGAGCTGTTTTTT. Protein product: CSALQGGSTGELFF.

V and J are TRBV19 and TRBJ2-3; D may be TRBD1 (7 bases). This CDR3 spans 17 amino acids. V lost 3 bases and J 3 bases, leaving 19 bases between the germline ends. CDR1 LNHDA and CDR2 SQIVND come from the germline V gene (reference sequence). The CDR3 DNA reads TGTGCCAGTAGTATTAAGGAGGGGGCCAGGGTGACAGATACGCAGTATTTT. Translation: CASSIKEGARVTDTQYF.

This clonotype was counted many times. This sequence joins TRBV30 and TRBJ1-2, with D possibly matching TRBD1 (6 bases). V lost 0 bases and J lost 5, with 13 bases in between. Germline V lookup: CDR1 GTSNPN, CDR2 SVGIG (reference sequence). The length of the CDR3 is 14 residues. Here the CDR3 reads CAWSVGDNTYGYTF. CDR3 coding DNA: TGTGCCTGGAGTGTAGGGGACAATACTTATGGCTACACCTTC. The variable domain in full, completed from reference TRBV30 and TRBJ1-2, reads SQTIHQWPATLVQPVGSPLSLECTVEGTSNPNLYWYRQAAGRGLQLLFYSVGIGQISSEVPQNLSASRPQDRQFILSSKKLLLSDSGFYLCAWSVGDNTYGYTFGSGTRLTVV.

This clonotype was counted at least ten times. V gene TRBV7-9 combines with J gene TRBJ1-1; D is perhaps TRBD1 (5 bases). This CDR3 comprises 15 residues. Germline lookup yields CDR1 SEHNR and CDR2 FQNEAQ (reference sequence). V shed 5 bases and J shed 2 bases, with 15 bases lying between them. Here the CDR3 reads CASSNALRGNTEAFF. CDR3 nucleotide sequence: TGTGCCAGCAGCAACGCCCTTAGGGGAAACACTGAAGCTTTCTTT.

The sample holds many counts of this clonotype. The genes are TRBV5-1 and TRBJ1-5, with D unresolved. V was shortened by 0 bases and J by 6 bases, with 10 bases between the two germline ends. This CDR3 spans 14 amino acids. In germline, CDR1 is SGHRS, CDR2 YFSETQ. DNA for the CDR3: TGCGCCAGCAGCTTGGAGGGAGGGAGTCAGCCCCAGCATTTT. It codes for CASSLEGGSQPQHF.

This clonotype appeared many times. This CDR3 reads CASSRLAVDTDTQYF. For the CDR3, the DNA is TGTGCCAGCAGCCGACTAGCGGTGGACACAGATACGCAGTATTTT. V gene TRBV28 combines with J gene TRBJ2-3; 9 positions agree with TRBD2. This CDR3 spans 15 amino acids. CDR1 and CDR2 (germline): MDHEN, SYDVKM. Losses at the gene ends were 6 bases for V and 2 bases for J; bases not matched to a gene: 6.